Here is one T cell receptor beta chain with its context. No cognate antigen has been identified for it. V loses 0 bases at its end and J loses 4 bases; junction bases beyond the gene matches: 4. Taken from the germline V gene (reference sequence), the CDR1 and CDR2 loops are GTSNPN and SVGIG. Including the terminal cysteine and phenylalanine, the CDR3 comprises 14 residues. Only the CDR3 DNA is retained, 42 bases long and in frame from the first base. The data are from a study of cytomegalovirus exposure and HLA in healthy donors (dated by TCRdb to between 2016 and 2019). Turning to the overall study: According to an earlier analysis of several hundred of the donors, some 180 million T cells yielded some 120 million unique TCR beta sequences and around 280 Gb of sequence data. Roughly 300 gigabases of sequencing data and 70 million to 100 million unique TCR sequences made up an early release that covered approximately 700 HLA-typed donors. The aim of the study was to test whether cataloging public T cell receptors could identify signatures of past pathogen exposure. Among almost 400 genotyped donors of the cohort, an average of roughly 240,000 unique TCR beta nucleotide sequences were sequenced per donor, approximately 20% of them non-productive. A later analysis re-examined previously published TCR beta repertoires from around 670 donors and added high-resolution HLA genotyping to investigate patterns of TCR occurrence. The study used immunosequencing to profile the T cell repertoires of more than 650 subjects and linked those repertoires to cytomegalovirus serostatus. Genome-wide SNP genotypes for about 60% of the roughly 670 donors were used in a later genetic analysis, which treated that subset as a discovery cohort. Typing coverage varied by locus: roughly 629-630 donors for A, B, C, DRB1 and DQB1; roughly 560 for DQA1; 600 to 610 for DPA1; 450 to 480 for DPB1. Every discovery cohort repertoire had been produced on one sequencing platform. The later analysis used no new phenotypic data to find candidate immune exposures, relying instead on TCR beta sequences and their occurrence across donors. To decide whether each TCR beta V gene segment behaved as functional or pseudogenic, an earlier analysis of 587 of the donors relied on high-throughput TCR beta sequencing. HLA typing included class I and class II loci at four-digit resolution. High-throughput TCR immunosequencing, statistical association of individual TCRs with disease status, and machine learning were combined to predict cytomegalovirus infection status. Several DR-DQ haplotypes were treated as single units for association and clustering because of strong linkage in the cohort. Along with the roughly 670-subject first cohort, a separate validation cohort of over a hundred different subjects was used. Of the approximately 400 genotyped donors, 65% to 90% were placed in the genetic ancestry cluster associated with self-reported Caucasian donors. Donor age, sex, ethnicity and CMV serostatus were collected together with the repertoire data.

The cohort was made up of 666 healthy bone marrow donors. Cohort members were all nominally healthy when sampled, although unrecorded immune exposures were likely present. The donor was CMV seronegative and belonged to the group of 352 seronegative cohort members. Every donor gave a peripheral blood sample, and the peripheral blood mononuclear cells from that sample were used for TCR beta sequencing. Genomic DNA extraction from the blood cell samples was performed with the Qiagen DNeasy Blood Extraction Kit. Receptor libraries were prepared by the immunoSEQ multiplex PCR assay. A mixture of 60 forward primers for TCR Vbeta segments and 13 reverse primers for TCR Jbeta segments was used in the multiplex PCR. Amplification of the CDR3 region of rearranged TCR beta genes was performed with a multiplex PCR assay on genomic DNA. The amplified TCR beta libraries were sequenced on the Illumina HiSeq System as 87-base-pair reads. Regarding the original processing steps: Across the 700 or so repertoires, a later analysis counted 60 million to 90 million unique TCR beta chains, 9.5 million to 13 million of which were shared by at least two donors. A nearest-neighbor algorithm error-corrected the raw reads and collapsed the reads into unique sequences, merging closely related sequences to remove PCR and sequencing errors. CDR3 sequences were aligned to IMGT reference sequences to assign V, D and J gene segments. For a sequence to be retained, a match of at least six nucleotides was required to both a V gene segment and a J gene segment. Rearrangements were classified as productive when the CDR3 lacked stop codons and remained in frame with V and J, and all other rearrangements were classified as non-productive. Following IMGT convention, CDR3 was defined as the stretch from the second conserved V-encoded cysteine to the conserved J-encoded phenylalanine. Sequences without an unambiguous match to a single V gene segment were excluded from the earlier analysis of 450 to 750 of the donors. An earlier analysis of 450 to 650 of the donors called V segments functional above 56.7% productive rearrangements and segregating when the between-donor standard deviation exceeded 5%. A statistical classification framework was built for diagnosing cytomegalovirus status from the catalog of TCR beta chain sequences. A later analysis assigned V and J genes by comparing TCR nucleotide sequences with IMGT/GENE-DB human TR gene sequences. A later analysis assigned CDR3 sequences and most-parsimonious VDJ recombination scenarios with the TCRdist pipeline. In a later analysis, each TCR beta chain was defined by its CDR3 amino acid sequence together with its V-gene family, and reads lacking a unique V-gene family were excluded. In a later analysis, several hundred highly shared, low-generation-probability nucleotide sequences were removed to address suspected cross-contamination and a sequencing artifact. In a later analysis, a clonal expansion index was calculated for each public chain from normalized within-repertoire ranks of inferred template counts. In a later analysis, generation probabilities were computed using a VDJ recombination model fitted to out-of-frame rearrangements, and the results were checked against IGoR. In a later analysis, hypergeometric tests were used to score TCR-TCR, TCR-HLA and TCR-CMV co-occurrence, with a repertoire-size bias correction applied to TCR pairs. In a later analysis, false discovery rates were estimated by permuting HLA or CMV assignments 20 times. A later analysis grouped co-occurring TCRs with DBSCAN, adding TCRdist sequence similarity when clustering within HLA-allele-positive subsets. Repertoires with fewer than 30,000 or more than 120,000 public chains, plus five repertoires with anomalous nucleotide sharing, were excluded from co-occurrence clustering. TCRdb took this table from immuneACCESS and kept in-frame rearrangements with V and J called. Such tables lack part of the clones; where checked against another copy, unresolved V genes explain under half of the gap, and the rest is unexplained. From that table come the V and J calls and clone size; the DNA was used to work out D and trimming. The sample's clone listing holds over 65,000 clones. The ten top clones hold approximately 1% of the sample.

Here is what the overall study found, with its caveats: The presence/absence analyses assumed that sequencing depth was roughly uniform across donors, and that assumption may not be true. The 87-base-pair reads could not distinguish some IMGT-functional V segments, including TRBV6-2 and TRBV6-3, so those segments were excluded. When HLA alleles, especially DR and DQ, strongly co-occurred, attributing TCR associations to individual alleles was difficult. Broadly in line with IMGT annotations, most TCR beta V segments showed up in productive rearrangements about 87% or about 30% of the time in an earlier analysis of approximately 640 of the donors. In a later analysis, HLA-associated TCR beta chains showed more clonal expansion and lower generation probabilities than non-associated chains that were equally common. Because some donors lacked HLA typing at each locus, the association tests relied only on the typed subset. According to a later analysis, TCR association rates differed among HLA loci, with DRB1 alleles showing the most associated TCRs and HLA-C alleles showing the fewest. Several of the top co-occurrence clusters appeared to be linked to parvovirus B19, influenza, CMV and Epstein-Barr virus, according to a later analysis. Linkage disequilibrium might explain the correlated functional status among segregating V segments, but an unknown experimental factor could not be excluded. According to a later genetic analysis, donors in an Asian-associated ancestry cluster had fewer N-insertions in productive TCRs than the approximately 610-donor mean. A later analysis found that most CMV-associated TCR beta chains appeared HLA-restricted, with HLA associations seemingly driven largely by CMV exposure. Only TCR beta chains were sequenced in this cohort, and the absence of alpha or paired-chain data limited detectable features. CMV serostatus was the only immune exposure information available for the cohort. The earlier analysis of approximately 560 of the donors excluded roughly 17 rarely observed V segments, including chromosome 9 orphons, because counts were too low. The authors suggested that the approach could potentially be extended to other disease states and immunological phenotypes. While some public TCRs were present in many individuals, most TCR sequences turned up only very rarely across donors. The study gave a list of more than 150 TCR beta chains associated with cytomegalovirus. A group of highly shared sequence variants was considered likely to be a technical artifact of the sequencing pipeline. Cytomegalovirus status was reported to be diagnosed by the classifier with high specificity and sensitivity in both the original and validation cohorts. A few of the identified cytomegalovirus-associated TCR beta chains were confirmed in vitro to be specific for cytomegalovirus antigens. Specific HLA alleles were associated with 15,000 to 20,000 TCR beta sequences at a false discovery rate of 0.05 in a later analysis. A later genetic analysis associated a missense DCLRE1C variant with V-gene and J-gene trimming of TCR beta chains, and an independent cohort replicated the association. A further reported finding was that TCR beta sequences accurately predicted the HLA-A and HLA-B alleles for most subjects in the first cohort.

This TCR came from a woman younger than 45 in good health and CMV-seronegative. The V gene is TRBV30 and the J gene is TRBJ2-5; a stretch of 8 junction bases matches TRBD2. Sequencing used PBMCs. The nucleotide sequence reads TGTGCCTGGAGTGTATCGGGGGGGGGAGAGACCCAGTACTTC. It translates to CAWSVSGGGETQYF.